This TCR beta chain was captured in a study of blood T cell repertoires in COVID-19. Study-level background: Recovered status applied to Cohort 3 donors who had two consecutive negative PCRs. It also applied to those with clearance or with symptom resolution. The origin of the acute and convalescent COVID-19 samples was the United States, Italy and Spain. PBMCs, B-cell-depleted T cells, or T cells provided the cDNA or gDNA that made up the material.

Under the authors' procedure: Reference gene primer amplification yielded estimated nucleated cell counts. Produced via immunoSEQ multiplex PCR; TCRdb's table is partial and in-frame only. The DNA was the basis for D and trimming; V, J and clone size are from that table. This sample has around 140,000 clones, with about 80% found just once. The receptor was derived from a man aged 50 or older in a cohort exposed to, infected with or recovered from COVID-19 (not recorded which). What was sequenced was PBMCs or T cells enriched from blood (not recorded which).

The CDR3 is CASSLALPGGGGTEAFF. The CDR3 coding sequence is TGCGCCAGCAGCTTGGCCCTGCCGGGGGGTGGTGGCACTGAAGCTTTCTTT. This sequence joins TRBV5-1 and TRBJ1-1; perhaps TRBD1 as D (5 bases). Trimming removed 0 bases at V and 4 bases at J, with 19 bases between. CDR1 is SGHRS, CDR2 YFSETQ, per germline. This CDR3 spans 17 amino acids. The full variable domain, completed using reference TRBV5-1 and TRBJ1-1, is KAGVTQTPRYLIKTRGQQVTLSCSPISGHRSVSWYQQTPGQGLQFLFEYFSETQRNKGNFPGRFSGRQFSNSRSEMNVSTLELGDSALYLCASSLALPGGGGTEAFFGQGTRLTVV.